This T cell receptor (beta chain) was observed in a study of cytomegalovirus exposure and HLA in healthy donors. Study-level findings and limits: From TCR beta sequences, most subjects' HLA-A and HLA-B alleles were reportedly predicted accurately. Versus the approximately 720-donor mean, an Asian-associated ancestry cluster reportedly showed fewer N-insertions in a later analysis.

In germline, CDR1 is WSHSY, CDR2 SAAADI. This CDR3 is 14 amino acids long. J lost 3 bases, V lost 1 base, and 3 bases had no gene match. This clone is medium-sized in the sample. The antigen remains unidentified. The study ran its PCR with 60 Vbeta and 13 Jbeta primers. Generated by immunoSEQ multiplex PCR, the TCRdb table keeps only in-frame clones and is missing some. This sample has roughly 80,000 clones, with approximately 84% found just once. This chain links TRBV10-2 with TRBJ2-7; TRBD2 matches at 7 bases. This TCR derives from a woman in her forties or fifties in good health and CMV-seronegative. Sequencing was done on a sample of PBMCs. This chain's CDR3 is CASSELGGGYEQYF. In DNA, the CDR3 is TGCGCCAGCAGTGAGTTGGGCGGGGGCTACGAGCAGTACTTC.